This T cell receptor beta chain was sequenced during a study of blood T cell repertoires in COVID-19. Background on the study: Researchers got acute and convalescent COVID-19 samples from the United States, Italy and Spain. PBMCs, B-cell-depleted T cells, or T cells provided the cDNA or gDNA that made up the material.

The CDR3 sequence is 13 residues long. Germline V gene sequence: CDR1 LNHDA, CDR2 SQIVND (reference sequence). The germline V and J ends were trimmed by 4 bases and 8 bases, with 11 bases remaining between them. In the source study's methods: Using reference gene primer amplification, nucleated cell counts were estimated. Data came from immunoSEQ multiplex PCR; TCRdb stores just in-frame clones and leaves some out. Clone size and the V and J calls come from that table; the DNA yielded D and trimming. The table has 150,000 to 200,000 clones, 88% seen once. This clone appeared a single time. This chain links TRBV19 with TRBJ1-4; D is undetermined. The sequencing sample was made of peripheral blood. The receptor was derived from a man aged 45-65 years who had recovered from COVID-19. For the CDR3, the DNA is TGTGCCAGTAGTAGCCTACTGGAGGAAAAACTGTTTTTT. It yields the protein CASSSLLEEKLFF.